This is a list of T cell receptor beta chains from one sample in a study of T-cell reconstitution after alpha-beta-depleted transplantation in children. TCRdb re-derived calls from the PCR reads in MiXCR, one entry per CDR3 protein. The data show roughly 280,000 distinct CDR3 sequences, roughly 12% seen once. The sample here was peripheral blood, taken 180 days after TCRalphabeta/CD19-depleted stem cell transplant. These receptors all stem from a male patient aged 2 to 9 who had a stem cell transplant for chronic granulomatous disease, so the T cells may come from the graft donor. CDR3s include the opening cysteine and the closing phenylalanine or tryptophan. D genes are given only for firm matches. The listing skips clone size in some rows; elsewhere it reads once, few, many or a size class.

J: TRBJ2-3
V: TRBV7-9
size: many
D: TRBD2
DNA: TGTGCCAGCAGCAAAGCGGGAGGCAGCCCAGATACGCAGTATTTT
CDR3: CASSKAGGSPDTQYF

J: TRBJ2-7
V: TRBV20-1
size: many
D: NA
DNA: TGCAGTGCTACGGACCGGGTGGGGGTTTACGAGCAGTACTTC
CDR3: CSATDRVGVYEQYF

J: TRBJ2-1
V: TRBV7-3
size: many
D: NA
DNA: TGTGCCAGCAGCTTAAGGAGGGGTGGCTACAATGAGCAGTTCTTC
CDR3: CASSLRRGGYNEQFF

J: TRBJ2-3
V: TRBV29-1
size: few
D: TRBD1
DNA: TGCAGCGTTGAAGATCTCCGTGTAGGGGGCGATACGCAGTATTTT
CDR3: CSVEDLRVGGDTQYF

J: TRBJ1-4
V: TRBV20-1
size: many
D: NA
DNA: TGCAGTGCTAGAGTGATCGCAGCAGGTGAAAAACTGTTTTTT
CDR3: CSARVIAAGEKLFF

J: TRBJ2-1
V: TRBV7-2
size: NA
D: TRBD2
DNA: TGTGCCAGCAGCAGGCTAGCGGGAGTCTATGAGCAGTTCTTC
CDR3: CASSRLAGVYEQFF

J: TRBJ1-5
V: TRBV19
size: NA
D: TRBD1
DNA: TGTGCCAGTAGTCCGACAGGGGGCTTTCAGCCCCAGCATTTT
CDR3: CASSPTGGFQPQHF

J: TRBJ2-3
V: TRBV6-1
size: few
D: TRBD2
DNA: TGTGCCAGCAGTCAATGGGGGGGGACTAGCGGGAGGTTGCGACTCGCAGATACGCAGTATTTT
CDR3: CASSQWGGTSGRLRLADTQYF

J: TRBJ1-1
V: TRBV11-1
size: many
D: NA
DNA: TGTGCCAGCAGCTTACGACGGCCCACTGAAGCTTTCTTT
CDR3: CASSLRRPTEAFF

J: TRBJ1-2
V: TRBV18
size: many
D: NA
DNA: TGTGCCAGCTCACTCGAGCAGGGGCCTCGTGGCTATGGCTACACCTTC
CDR3: CASSLEQGPRGYGYTF

J: TRBJ2-7
V: TRBV6-5
size: many
D: NA
DNA: TGTGCCAGCAGTTACCAATGGGGAGTCGAGGACGAGCAGTACTTC
CDR3: CASSYQWGVEDEQYF

J: TRBJ2-2
V: TRBV4-2
size: NA
D: NA
DNA: TGTGCCAGCAGCCCGGACGTTCGCGGGGCAAGCACCGGCGAGCTGTTTTTT
CDR3: CASSPDVRGASTGELFF

J: TRBJ2-3
V: TRBV20-1
size: many
D: TRBD2
DNA: TGCAGTGGCACATTGGGGGGGAGCACAGATACGCAGTATTTT
CDR3: CSGTLGGSTDTQYF

J: TRBJ2-1
V: TRBV12-3/TRBV12-4
size: NA
D: TRBD2
DNA: TGTGCCAGCAGATCGGGACTAGCGGGAGGGCCCTATCGCGGTGAGCAGTTCTTC
CDR3: CASRSGLAGGPYRGEQFF